The rows below give T cell receptor beta chains drawn from one sample of a study of T cell responses to AZD1222 COVID-19 vaccine. TCRdb's copy holds only in-frame clones and misses some; the assay was immunoSEQ multiplex PCR. The repertoire holds approximately 150,000 clones, with more than 85% as singletons. The specimen was peripheral blood, collected 28 days after the second AZD1222 dose. These receptors came from an adult who received the AZD1222 COVID-19 vaccine. Each CDR3 is given with its conserved first and last residue. D genes are given only for firm matches. Clone size is shown for a subset of rows, as once, few, many or a class of expanded clone.

D gene	V gene	clone size	J gene	CDR3 DNA	CDR3 protein
NA	TRBV15	once	TRBJ2-2	TGTGCCACCAGCAGACCCATCACCGGGGAGCTGTTTTTT	CATSRPITGELFF
NA	TRBV2	NA	TRBJ1-4	TGTGCCAGTATCCTACAGGGTGAGGGAGAAAAACTGTTTTTT	CASILQGEGEKLFF
NA	TRBV5-8	NA	TRBJ2-1	TGTGCCAGCAGCTTGGTACCGGGACTCGGGCAGTTCTTC	CASSLVPGLGQFF
NA	TRBV7-3	NA	TRBJ2-7	TGTGCCAGCATAGACACCGAACGAGGCTCCTACGAGCAGTACTTC	CASIDTERGSYEQYF
TRBD2	TRBV10-3	few	TRBJ2-1	TGTGCCATCAGTGAGACTGCACTAGCGGGAGTAGGCTATGAGCAGTTCTTC	CAISETALAGVGYEQFF
TRBD1	TRBV6-6	NA	TRBJ2-7	TGTGCCAGCAGTTTAGGGACAGGGGGATTCTACGAGCAGTACTTC	CASSLGTGGFYEQYF
NA	TRBV6-1	few	TRBJ1-6	TGTGCCAGCAGTGAATGGGCGCACTCGCTCCACTTT	CASSEWAHSLHF
TRBD1	TRBV6-4	NA	TRBJ2-5	TGTGCCAGCACCCCTCAAGGGGGCGTAGAGACCCAGTACTTC	CASTPQGGVETQYF
NA	TRBV10-3	NA	TRBJ1-5	TGTGCCATCAGTGAGTCTTTCCAGGGTACCAATCAGCCCCAGCATTTT	CAISESFQGTNQPQHF
NA	TRBV24-1	NA	TRBJ2-3	TGTGCCACCCGGGACGGAGGCACAGATACGCAGTATTTT	CATRDGGTDTQYF
NA	TRBV11-2	NA	TRBJ2-1	TGTGCCAGCAGCCTGAGGACTACCAACAATGAGCAGTTCTTC	CASSLRTTNNEQFF
NA	TRBV7-2	NA	TRBJ1-1	TGTGCCAGCAGCTTCCCGGGTCCGGGGAGCACTGAAGCTTTCTTT	CASSFPGPGSTEAFF
NA	TRBV5-1	NA	TRBJ2-7	TGCGCCAGCAGCGCGACTTCTTACGAGCAGTACTTC	CASSATSYEQYF
NA	TRBV2	NA	TRBJ1-3	TGTGCCAGCCAGGCCTCATTCTCTGGAAACACCATATATTTT	CASQASFSGNTIYF
NA	TRBV27	NA	TRBJ2-2	TGTGCCAGCAGTTTATTATCCGGGGAGCTGTTTTTT	CASSLLSGELFF
TRBD2	TRBV7-9	NA	TRBJ2-5	TGTGCCAGCAGCTTATGGGAGGGAGGAGGGGAGACCCAGTACTTC	CASSLWEGGGETQYF
TRBD1	TRBV7-2	once	TRBJ2-5	TGTGCCAGCAGCTTAGGGCAGGGGGAAGAGACCCAGTACTTC	CASSLGQGEETQYF
NA	TRBV5-1	NA	TRBJ1-5	TGCGCCAGCAGCTTGGGCGGAAAAGATCAGCCCCAGCATTTT	CASSLGGKDQPQHF
NA	TRBV4-1	NA	TRBJ1-2	TGCGCCAGCAGCCAAGAACCAGGGCGACCTAACTATGGCTACACCTTC	CASSQEPGRPNYGYTF
NA	TRBV19	NA	TRBJ1-4	TGTGCCAGTAGTCGAGGGAACAGGTTTAATGAAAAACTGTTTTTT	CASSRGNRFNEKLFF
TRBD1	TRBV5-6	NA	TRBJ1-4	TGTGCCAGCAGCTTAATGACAGGGTATGAAAAACTGTTTTTT	CASSLMTGYEKLFF
TRBD1	TRBV27	NA	TRBJ1-2	TGTGCCAGCAGCCTAGCCGGGACAGGGGGCGGAGGCTATGGCTACACCTTC	CASSLAGTGGGGYGYTF
TRBD1	TRBV9	NA	TRBJ2-3	TGTGCCAGCAGCGTTATGACAGGGAAGGGCACAGATACGCAGTATTTT	CASSVMTGKGTDTQYF
TRBD1	TRBV3-1/TRBV3-2	NA	TRBJ1-1	TGTGCCAGCAGAGCTAGACAGGGGAACACTGAAGCTTTCTTT	CASRARQGNTEAFF
TRBD1	TRBV29-1	NA	TRBJ1-1	TGCAGCGTTAGACAGGGAGGGGCAGGTGAAGCTTTCTTT	CSVRQGGAGEAFF
NA	TRBV5-1	NA	TRBJ2-2	TGCGCCAGCAGCTTTTCCGGTTTGAACACCGGGGAGCTGTTTTTT	CASSFSGLNTGELFF
NA	TRBV9	NA	TRBJ2-7	TGTGCCAGCAGCGGCAGGGACTACGAGCAGTACTTC	CASSGRDYEQYF
NA	TRBV15	NA	TRBJ1-3	TGTGCCACCAGCAGAGAACGGCCGGGGTCGACTGGAAACACCATATATTTT	CATSRERPGSTGNTIYF
TRBD1	TRBV12-3/TRBV12-4	NA	TRBJ1-1	TGTGCCAGCAGTTTGACAGGGGACACTGAAGCTTTCTTT	CASSLTGDTEAFF
NA	TRBV10-3	NA	TRBJ1-1	TGTGCCATCAGTGAGACTCAGGCAGGGGTCACTGAAGCTTTCTTT	CAISETQAGVTEAFF
NA	TRBV5-1	NA	TRBJ1-5	TGCGCCAGCAGCCCCGACGGGGGCAATCAGCCCCAGCATTTT	CASSPDGGNQPQHF
TRBD1	TRBV5-6	NA	TRBJ1-3	TGTGCCAGCAGCCTTGGACAGGGTGTTGACACCATATATTTT	CASSLGQGVDTIYF